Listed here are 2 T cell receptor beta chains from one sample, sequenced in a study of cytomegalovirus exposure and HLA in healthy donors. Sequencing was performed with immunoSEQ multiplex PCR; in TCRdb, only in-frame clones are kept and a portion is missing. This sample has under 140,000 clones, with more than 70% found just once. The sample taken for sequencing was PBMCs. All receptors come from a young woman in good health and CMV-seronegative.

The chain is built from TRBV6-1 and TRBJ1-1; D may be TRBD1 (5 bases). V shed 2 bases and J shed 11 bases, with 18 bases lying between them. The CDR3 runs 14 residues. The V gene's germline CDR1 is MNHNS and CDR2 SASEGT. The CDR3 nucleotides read TGTGCCAGCAGTGAAAGTTCTGGGGCCTCGAGGGCTTTCTTT. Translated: CASSESSGASRAFF.

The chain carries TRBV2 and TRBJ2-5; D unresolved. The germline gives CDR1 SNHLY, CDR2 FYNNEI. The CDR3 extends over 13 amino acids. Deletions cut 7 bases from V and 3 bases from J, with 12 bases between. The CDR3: CASNFYFEETQYF. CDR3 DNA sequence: TGTGCCAGCAACTTCTATTTTGAAGAGACCCAGTACTTC.